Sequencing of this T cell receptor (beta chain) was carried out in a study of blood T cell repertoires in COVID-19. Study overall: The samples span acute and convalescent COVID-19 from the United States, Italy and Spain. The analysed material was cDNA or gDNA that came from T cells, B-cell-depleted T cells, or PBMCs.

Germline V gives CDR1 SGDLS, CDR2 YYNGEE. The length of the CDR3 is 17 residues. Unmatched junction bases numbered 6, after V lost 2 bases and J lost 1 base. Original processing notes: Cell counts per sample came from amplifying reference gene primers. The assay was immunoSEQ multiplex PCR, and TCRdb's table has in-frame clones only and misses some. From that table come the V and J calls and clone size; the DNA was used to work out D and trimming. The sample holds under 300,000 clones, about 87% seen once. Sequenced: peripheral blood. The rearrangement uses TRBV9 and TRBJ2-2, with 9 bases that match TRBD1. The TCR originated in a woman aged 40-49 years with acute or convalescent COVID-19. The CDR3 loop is CASSVFRQGGNTGELFF. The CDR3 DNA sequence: TGTGCCAGCAGCGTTTTCCGACAGGGGGGGAACACCGGGGAGCTGTTTTTT.